The present T cell receptor beta chain was sequenced within a study of cytomegalovirus exposure and HLA in healthy donors. Study overall: Counted in an early data release were some 81 million unique TCRs from HLA-typed donors. Among approximately 390 genotyped donors, roughly 81% fell in the Caucasian-associated ancestry cluster.

General study results and limits: Data from an earlier analysis indicated that most TCR beta V segments were productive either about 90% or about 30% of the time. Some V segments, TRBV6-2 and TRBV6-3 among them, were indistinguishable and were therefore excluded.

Trimming removed 4 bases from V and 5 bases from J; junction bases left unmatched: 7. Germline loops: CDR1 LNHDA, CDR2 SQIVND (reference sequence). The CDR3 length is 14 residues. About this clone itself: The antigen remains unidentified.

PCR used 60 Vbeta primers and 13 Jbeta primers. The method was immunoSEQ multiplex PCR; TCRdb's version includes in-frame clones alone and lacks a portion of them. The sample includes 150,000 to 200,000 clones, roughly 85% of them seen just once. This TCR was recovered from a woman aged 40-49 years in good health and CMV-seronegative. The sample taken for sequencing was PBMCs. The J gene is TRBJ2-5, the V gene TRBV19; 7 bases fit TRBD1. CDR3 sequence (DNA): TGTGCCAGTAGTACGTACAGGGGCGGGGAGACCCAGTACTTC. Residues: CASSTYRGGETQYF.